This T cell receptor (beta chain) was profiled in a study of T cells after posttransplantation cyclophosphamide. Peripheral blood was collected from the related graft donor on the marrow donation day. With respect to this clone: What it binds is unknown.

Overall study findings and caveats: Donor-recipient repertoire similarity was low at 1-2 months, rising over year one. Recipient CMV seropositivity and CMV reactivation strongly tracked TRB clonality. Tissue-infiltrating T cells from skin or gut overlapped little with blood T cells.

The method was immunoSEQ multiplex PCR; TCRdb's version includes in-frame clones alone and lacks a portion of them. The sample has under 75,000 clones, just under 95% seen once. Germline V gives CDR1 SQVTM, CDR2 ANQGSEA. The CDR3 extends over 16 amino acids. The ends lost 0 bases at V and 7 bases at J; junction bases unmatched: 9. The TCR originated in a woman aged 30 to 39 in good health and a related stem cell transplant donor. The chain joins TRBV29-1 to TRBJ2-1, with 10 nucleotides matching TRBD2. Source material: PBMCs. CDR3 coding DNA: TGCAGCGTTGAAGAGTTCCTAGCGGGGGACGGTAATGAGCAGTTCTTC. Protein product: CSVEEFLAGDGNEQFF.